This TCR beta chain was obtained from a study of T cell repertoires in cytomegalovirus infection. Looking at the study overall: From public TCR beta signatures came an indication of both CMV infection and matching HLA type.

Broader study findings: CMV-specific HLA-C-restricted TCR beta clonotypes dominated the ex vivo response.

This clonotype was seen repeatedly, ten times or more. No antigen is known for it. TCRdb re-called the reads with MiXCR, one entry per CDR3 protein. In the table there are over 250,000 distinct CDR3 sequences, under 25% of which are singletons. This clonotype was obtained from a human donor in good health (CMV status not recorded). Some clones in this sample may be carry-over from other donors' samples. The specimen comprised cultured PBMCs, sampled from culture after CMV antigen stimulation.

CDR3 amino acids: CASSNTLFGGGQSYNEQFF. CDR3 DNA sequence: TGTGCCAGCAGCAATACTCTATTCGGTGGGGGACAGTCCTACAATGAGCAGTTCTTC. The chain is built from TRBV7-9 and TRBJ2-1, with 7 bases identical to TRBD1. The CDR3 is 19 amino acids. Germline V lookup: CDR1 SEHNR, CDR2 FQNEAQ (reference sequence). Germline trimming cut 5 bases from V and 1 base from J; bases unmatched to any gene: 17.